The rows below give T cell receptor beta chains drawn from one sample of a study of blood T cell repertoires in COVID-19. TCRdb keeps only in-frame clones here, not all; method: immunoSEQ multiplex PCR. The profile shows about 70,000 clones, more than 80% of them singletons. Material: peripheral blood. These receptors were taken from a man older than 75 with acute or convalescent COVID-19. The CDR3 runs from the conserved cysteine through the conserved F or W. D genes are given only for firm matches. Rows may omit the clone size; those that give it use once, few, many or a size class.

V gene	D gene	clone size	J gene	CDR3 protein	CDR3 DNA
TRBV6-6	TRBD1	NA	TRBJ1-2	CASSKGQDYGYTF	TGTGCCAGCAGCAAAGGACAGGACTATGGCTACACCTTC
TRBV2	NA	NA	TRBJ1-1	CASSETGRANTEAFF	TGTGCCAGCAGTGAGACAGGCCGTGCGAACACTGAAGCTTTCTTT
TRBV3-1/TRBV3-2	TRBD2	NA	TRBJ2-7	CASSPQGLAGPGGEQYF	TGTGCCAGCAGCCCCCAGGGACTAGCGGGACCAGGGGGCGAGCAGTACTTC
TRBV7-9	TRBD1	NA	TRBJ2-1	CASSPTGARNYNEQFF	TGTGCCAGCAGCCCGACAGGGGCACGAAACTACAATGAGCAGTTCTTC
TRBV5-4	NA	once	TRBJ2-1	CASSPGLASSYNEQFF	TGTGCCAGCAGCCCCGGACTGGCGAGCTCCTACAATGAGCAGTTCTTC
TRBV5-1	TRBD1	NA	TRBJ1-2	CASSLEQGMFTF	TGCGCCAGCAGCTTGGAACAGGGGATGTTCACCTTC
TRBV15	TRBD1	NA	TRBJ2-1	CATGTGGAGNEQFF	TGTGCCACGGGGACAGGGGGCGCTGGAAATGAGCAGTTCTTC
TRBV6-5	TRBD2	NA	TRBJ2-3	CASTLSRGTIDTQYF	TGTGCCAGCACCTTATCGCGAGGGACTATTGATACGCAGTATTTT
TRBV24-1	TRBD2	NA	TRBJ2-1	CATSDPHGTSGKEQFF	TGTGCCACCAGTGACCCACACGGGACTAGCGGTAAAGAGCAGTTCTTC
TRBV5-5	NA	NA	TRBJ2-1	CASSLVQTINEQFF	TGTGCCAGCAGCTTGGTTCAGACTATCAATGAGCAGTTCTTC
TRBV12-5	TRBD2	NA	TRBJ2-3	CASGDDPGLGYDTQYF	TGTGCTAGTGGTGACGATCCGGGACTAGGGTACGATACGCAGTATTTT
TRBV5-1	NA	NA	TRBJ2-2	CASMGSLNTGELFF	TGCGCCAGCATGGGCTCACTCAACACCGGGGAGCTGTTTTTT
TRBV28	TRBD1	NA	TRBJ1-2	CASSLGGGSYNYGYTF	TGTGCCAGCAGTTTAGGAGGGGGCAGTTATAACTATGGCTACACCTTC
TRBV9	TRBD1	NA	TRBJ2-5	CASSARTGGIGETQYF	TGTGCCAGCAGCGCGAGGACAGGGGGTATCGGGGAGACCCAGTACTTC
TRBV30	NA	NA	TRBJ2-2	CAWSLIQGRGELFF	TGTGCCTGGAGTCTTATACAGGGTAGAGGGGAGCTGTTTTTT
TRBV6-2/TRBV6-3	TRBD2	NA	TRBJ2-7	CASSYSWTRKDEQYF	TGTGCCAGCAGTTACTCATGGACTAGAAAAGACGAGCAGTACTTC
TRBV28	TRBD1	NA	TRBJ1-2	CASSFKGALGYGYTF	TGTGCCAGCAGTTTTAAGGGGGCGTTGGGGTATGGCTACACCTTC
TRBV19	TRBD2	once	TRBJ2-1	CASSIGSSGTKSSYNEQFF	TGTGCCAGTAGTATAGGGTCTAGCGGGACCAAAAGCTCCTACAATGAGCAGTTCTTC
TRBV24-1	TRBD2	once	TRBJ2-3	CATSALRGSGNTQYF	TGTGCCACCAGTGCCCTCAGGGGTAGCGGGAATACGCAGTATTTT
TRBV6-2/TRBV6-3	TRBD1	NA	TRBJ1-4	CASSARQGRNEKLFF	TGTGCCAGCAGTGCCCGACAGGGGCGGAATGAAAAACTGTTTTTT
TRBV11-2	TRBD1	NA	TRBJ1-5	CASSSLTGMGQPQHF	TGTGCCAGCAGCTCGCTGACAGGGATGGGTCAGCCCCAGCATTTT
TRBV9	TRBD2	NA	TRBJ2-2	CASRQRGFTGELFF	TGTGCCAGCAGACAGCGGGGGTTCACCGGGGAGCTGTTTTTT
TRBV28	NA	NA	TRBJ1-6	CASSLSRGRAPLHF	TGTGCCAGCAGTTTGAGCAGGGGACGGGCACCCCTCCACTTT
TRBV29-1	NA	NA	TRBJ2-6	CSARAGANVLTF	TGCAGCGCCAGGGCTGGGGCCAACGTCCTGACTTTC
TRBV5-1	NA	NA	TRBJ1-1	CASSNRARNTEAFF	TGCGCCAGCAGTAACAGGGCGAGGAACACTGAAGCTTTCTTT
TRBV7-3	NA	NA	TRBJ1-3	CASSLIQGNTIYF	TGTGCCAGCAGCTTAATTCAGGGAAACACCATATATTTT
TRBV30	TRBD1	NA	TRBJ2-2	CAWRQGRTGELFF	TGTGCCTGGCGACAGGGGCGGACCGGGGAGCTGTTTTTT
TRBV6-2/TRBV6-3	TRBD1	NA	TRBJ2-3	CASSKGTEISTDTQYF	TGTGCCAGCAGTAAAGGGACAGAAATTAGCACAGATACGCAGTATTTT
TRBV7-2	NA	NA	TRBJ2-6	CASREGGPSGANVLTF	TGTGCCAGTAGGGAAGGGGGTCCCTCTGGGGCCAACGTCCTGACTTTC
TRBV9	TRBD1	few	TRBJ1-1	CASSDREGGQQEAFF	TGTGCCAGCAGCGACCGAGAAGGGGGACAGCAAGAAGCTTTCTTT
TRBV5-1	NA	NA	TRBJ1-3	CASSLDPRARSGNTIYF	TGCGCCAGCAGCTTGGATCCGAGGGCACGCTCTGGAAACACCATATATTTT
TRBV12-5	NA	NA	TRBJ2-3	CASGRGDTQYF	TGTGCTAGTGGTCGAGGGGATACGCAGTATTTT
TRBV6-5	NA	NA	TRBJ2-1	CASSLMRGNNEQFF	TGTGCCAGCAGTTTAATGCGGGGAAACAATGAGCAGTTCTTC
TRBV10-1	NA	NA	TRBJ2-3	CASSGGEDTQYF	TGCGCCAGCAGTGGGGGGGAAGATACGCAGTATTTT
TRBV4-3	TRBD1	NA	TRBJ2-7	CASSPEGQGGEQYF	TGCGCCAGCAGCCCCGAAGGACAGGGGGGAGAGCAGTACTTC
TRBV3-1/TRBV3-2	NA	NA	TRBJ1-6	CARDIGPNSPLHF	TGTGCCAGGGACATCGGGCCGAATTCACCCCTCCACTTT
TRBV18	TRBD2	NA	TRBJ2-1	CASSPGPSGEGISYNEQFF	TGTGCCAGCTCACCAGGTCCTAGCGGGGAGGGGATATCTTACAATGAGCAGTTCTTC
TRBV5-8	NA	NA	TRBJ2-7	CASSYRLGSYEQYF	TGTGCCAGCAGCTATCGACTCGGGTCCTACGAGCAGTACTTC
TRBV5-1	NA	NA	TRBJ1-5	CASSLGTELWQPQHF	TGCGCCAGCAGCTTGGGGACTGAATTATGGCAGCCCCAGCATTTT
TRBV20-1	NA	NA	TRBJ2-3	CSASRGGDTDTQYF	TGCAGTGCTAGTCGAGGAGGGGACACAGATACGCAGTATTTT
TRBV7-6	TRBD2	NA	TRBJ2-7	CASSSLASGGNYEQYF	TGTGCCAGCAGCTCGCTTGCTAGCGGGGGGAACTACGAGCAGTACTTC
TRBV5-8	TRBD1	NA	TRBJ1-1	CASSLRRGRMYTEAFF	TGTGCCAGCAGCTTGAGGAGGGGGCGCATGTACACTGAAGCTTTCTTT
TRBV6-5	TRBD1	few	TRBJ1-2	CASIKTGGSGYTF	TGTGCCAGCATTAAGACAGGGGGATCAGGCTACACCTTC
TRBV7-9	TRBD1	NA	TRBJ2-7	CASSAGQAQGYF	TGTGCCAGCAGCGCGGGACAGGCACAGGGGTACTTC
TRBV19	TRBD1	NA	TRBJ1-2	CASSNPSRGRGRDGYTF	TGTGCCAGTAGTAATCCCTCCAGGGGCAGGGGGAGAGATGGCTACACCTTC
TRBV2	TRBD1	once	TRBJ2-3	CASSERGLRPDTQYF	TGTGCCAGCAGTGAAAGGGGGCTCCGGCCAGATACGCAGTATTTT
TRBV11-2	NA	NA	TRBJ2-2	CASSLVNQGTGELFF	TGTGCCAGCAGCTTAGTTAACCAGGGAACCGGGGAGCTGTTTTTT
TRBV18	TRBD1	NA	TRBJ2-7	CASSPPTGGANHEQYF	TGTGCCAGCTCACCACCGACAGGGGGTGCCAACCACGAGCAGTACTTC
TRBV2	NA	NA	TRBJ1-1	CASSERQGNTEAFF	TGTGCCAGCAGTGAACGGCAGGGGAACACTGAAGCTTTCTTT
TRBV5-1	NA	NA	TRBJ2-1	CASSLGSAGAYNEQFF	TGCGCCAGCAGTCTCGGGTCGGCAGGGGCCTACAATGAGCAGTTCTTC
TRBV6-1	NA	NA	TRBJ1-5	CASTNGGLRQPQHF	TGTGCCAGCACCAACGGGGGGCTTAGACAGCCCCAGCATTTT
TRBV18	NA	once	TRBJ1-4	CASSPVRQGGEKLFF	TGTGCCAGCTCACCAGTTCGGCAGGGCGGTGAAAAACTGTTTTTT
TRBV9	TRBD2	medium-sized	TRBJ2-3	CASSAGGGPDTQYF	TGTGCCAGCAGCGCGGGAGGGGGTCCAGATACGCAGTATTTT
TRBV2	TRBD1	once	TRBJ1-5	CASREGAGNQPQHF	TGTGCCAGCAGGGAGGGGGCGGGCAATCAGCCCCAGCATTTT